One sample yielded the 4 T cell receptor beta chains listed below, sequenced in a study of T-cell memory formation after mild COVID-19. TCRdb reprocessed the 5' RACE reads with MiXCR, giving one entry per CDR3 protein. The sample lists about 140,000 distinct CDR3 sequences; approximately 14% were seen once. The material sequenced was PBMCs or a T cell subset sorted from them (not recorded which). Receptors were obtained from an adult woman who had mild COVID-19 (a few samples of this study predate the infection). Cell type and time point are not known.

This clonotype was observed a few times. The CDR3 region is CASSPSPDHGYTF. CDR3 nucleotide sequence: TGTGCCAGCTCACCTAGTCCAGATCATGGCTACACCTTC. The chain recombines TRBV18 with TRBJ1-2; D not resolved. Germline values: CDR1 KGHSH, CDR2 LQKENI. The CDR3 is 13 amino acids. Trimming pared 3 bases from V and 6 bases from J, leaving 11 bases between.

This clonotype was detected a few times. J is TRBJ2-5 and V is TRBV7-2, with D tentatively TRBD1 (6 bases). Germline values: CDR1 SGHTA, CDR2 FQGNSA. The CDR3 is 13 amino acids. The V and J ends lost 5 bases and 5 bases respectively, with 12 bases between them. The CDR3 is CASSTGHRETQYF. The CDR3, as DNA: TGTGCCAGCAGCACGGGACACCGGGAGACCCAGTACTTC.

This clonotype was picked up many times. The V call is TRBV7-3, the J call TRBJ2-7, with 9 bases aligning to TRBD1. The germline CDR1 and CDR2 sequences are SGHTA and FQGTGA. The CDR3 loop spans 14 amino acids. The junction had 2 bases not matched to a gene; V was cut back by 2 bases and J by 3 bases. The CDR3 coding sequence is TGTGCCAGCAGCTTAGACAGGGGGATCTACGAGCAGTACTTC. It yields the protein CASSLDRGIYEQYF.

This chain uses TRBV7-6 with TRBJ2-5, with TRBD2 identical over 9 bases. Germline V gene data show CDR1 as SGHVS and CDR2 as FNYEAQ. This CDR3 region has 17 residues. The J segment lost 2 bases and the V segment lost 2 bases, leaving 9 bases of the junction unmatched. The CDR3: CASSLNGMTSGQETQYF. For the CDR3, the DNA is TGTGCCAGCAGCTTAAATGGTATGACTAGCGGACAAGAGACCCAGTACTTC.